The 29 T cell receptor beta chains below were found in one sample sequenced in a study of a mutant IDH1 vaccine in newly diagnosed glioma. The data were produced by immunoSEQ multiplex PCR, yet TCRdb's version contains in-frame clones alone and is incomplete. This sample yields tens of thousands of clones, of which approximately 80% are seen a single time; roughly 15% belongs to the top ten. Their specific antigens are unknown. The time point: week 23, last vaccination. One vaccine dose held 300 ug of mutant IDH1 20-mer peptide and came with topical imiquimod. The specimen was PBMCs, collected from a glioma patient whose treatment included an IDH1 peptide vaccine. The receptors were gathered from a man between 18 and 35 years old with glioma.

The CDR3 protein is CASSVVPQTYEQYF. CDR3 bases: TGTGCCAGCAGCGTAGTTCCACAAACCTACGAGCAGTACTTC. The genes are TRBV9 and TRBJ2-7; D unclear. V was cut by 0 bases and J by 2 bases, with 9 bases left in between. CDR3 length equals 14 residues. Germline values: CDR1 SGDLS, CDR2 YYNGEE.

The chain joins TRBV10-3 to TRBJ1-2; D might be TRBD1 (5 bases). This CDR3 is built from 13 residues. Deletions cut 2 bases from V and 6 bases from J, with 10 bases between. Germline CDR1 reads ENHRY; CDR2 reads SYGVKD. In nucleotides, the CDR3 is TGTGCCATCAGTGAGGGGGGGGGAGATGGCTACACCTTC. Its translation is CAISEGGGDGYTF.

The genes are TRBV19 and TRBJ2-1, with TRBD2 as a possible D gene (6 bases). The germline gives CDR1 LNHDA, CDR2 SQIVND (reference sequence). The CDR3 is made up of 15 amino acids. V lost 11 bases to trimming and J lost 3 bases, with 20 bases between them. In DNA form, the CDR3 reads TGTGCCCGATCCCCGCTGGACTATGGCTACAATGAGCAGTTCTTC. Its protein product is CARSPLDYGYNEQFF.

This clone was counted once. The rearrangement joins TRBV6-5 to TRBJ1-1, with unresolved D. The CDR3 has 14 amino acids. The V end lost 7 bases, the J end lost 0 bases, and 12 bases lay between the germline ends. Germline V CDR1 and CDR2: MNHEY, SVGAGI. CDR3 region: CASTRGGMNTEAFF. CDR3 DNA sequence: TGTGCCAGCACTCGGGGTGGTATGAACACTGAAGCTTTCTTT.

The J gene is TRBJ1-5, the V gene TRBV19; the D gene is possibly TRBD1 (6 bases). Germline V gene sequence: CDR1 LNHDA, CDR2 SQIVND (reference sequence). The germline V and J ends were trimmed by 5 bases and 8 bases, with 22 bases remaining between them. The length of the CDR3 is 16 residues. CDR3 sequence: CASSAYRTEPAEPQHF. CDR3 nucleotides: TGTGCCAGTAGTGCCTATCGGACAGAGCCCGCTGAGCCCCAGCATTTT.

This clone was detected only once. CDR3 amino acids: CASSLGVQGADEQYF. DNA of the CDR3: TGTGCCAGCAGCTTGGGAGTCCAGGGGGCAGACGAGCAGTACTTC. This chain connects TRBV5-5 to TRBJ2-7; TRBD1 matches 8 bases. V lost 0 bases, J lost 5 bases, and 7 bases stayed unmatched. The CDR3 is 15 residues long. The germline V gene has CDR1 SGHKS and CDR2 YYEKEE (reference sequence).

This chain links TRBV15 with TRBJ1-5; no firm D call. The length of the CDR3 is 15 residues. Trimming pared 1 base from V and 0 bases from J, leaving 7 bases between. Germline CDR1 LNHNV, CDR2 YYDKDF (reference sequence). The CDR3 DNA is TGTGCCACCAGCAGAGGACGGAATAGCAATCAGCCCCAGCATTTT. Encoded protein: CATSRGRNSNQPQHF.

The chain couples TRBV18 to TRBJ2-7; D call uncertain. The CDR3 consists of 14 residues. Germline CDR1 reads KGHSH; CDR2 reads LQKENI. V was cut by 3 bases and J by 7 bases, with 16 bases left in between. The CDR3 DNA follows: TGTGCCAGCTCACCCCCGGCGGCCCCCTGGGAGCAGTACTTC. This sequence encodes CASSPPAAPWEQYF.

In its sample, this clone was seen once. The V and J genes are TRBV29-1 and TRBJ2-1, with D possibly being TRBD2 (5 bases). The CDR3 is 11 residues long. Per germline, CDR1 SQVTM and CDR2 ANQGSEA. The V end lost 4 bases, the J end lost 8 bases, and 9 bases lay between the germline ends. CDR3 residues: CSVGWGDEQFF. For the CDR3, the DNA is TGCAGCGTTGGGTGGGGAGATGAGCAGTTCTTC.

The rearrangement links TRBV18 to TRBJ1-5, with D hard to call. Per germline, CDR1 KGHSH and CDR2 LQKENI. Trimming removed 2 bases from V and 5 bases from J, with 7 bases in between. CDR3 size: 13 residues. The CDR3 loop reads CASSPMGDQPQHF. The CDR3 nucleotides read TGTGCCAGCTCACCAATGGGAGATCAGCCCCAGCATTTT.

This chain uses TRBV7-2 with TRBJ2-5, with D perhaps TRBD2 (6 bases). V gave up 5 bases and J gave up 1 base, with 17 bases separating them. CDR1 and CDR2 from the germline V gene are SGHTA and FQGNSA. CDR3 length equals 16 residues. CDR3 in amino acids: CASSPGGRGSQETQYF. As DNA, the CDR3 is TGTGCCAGCAGCCCCGGCGGGCGGGGTAGCCAAGAGACCCAGTACTTC.

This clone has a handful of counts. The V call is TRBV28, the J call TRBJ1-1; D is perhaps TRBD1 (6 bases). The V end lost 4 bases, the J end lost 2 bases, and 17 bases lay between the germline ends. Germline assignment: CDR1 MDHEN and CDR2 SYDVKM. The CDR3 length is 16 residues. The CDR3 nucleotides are TGTGCCAGCAGTTCACCTCCCCCAGGGGCTAACACTGAAGCTTTCTTT. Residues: CASSSPPPGANTEAFF.

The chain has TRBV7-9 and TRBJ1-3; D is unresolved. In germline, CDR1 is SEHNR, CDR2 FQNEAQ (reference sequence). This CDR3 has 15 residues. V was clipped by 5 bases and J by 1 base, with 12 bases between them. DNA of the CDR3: TGTGCCAGCAGCCTTAGCTGGGTATCTGGAAACACCATATATTTT. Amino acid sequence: CASSLSWVSGNTIYF.

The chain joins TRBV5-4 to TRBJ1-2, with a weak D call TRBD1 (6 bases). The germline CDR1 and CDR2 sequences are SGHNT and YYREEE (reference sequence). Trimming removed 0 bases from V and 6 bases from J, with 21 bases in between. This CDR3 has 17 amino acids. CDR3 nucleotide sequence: TGTGCCAGCAGCTTGGAATTAGGGGGGGATGGGGTTAATGGCTACACCTTC. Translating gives CASSLELGGDGVNGYTF.

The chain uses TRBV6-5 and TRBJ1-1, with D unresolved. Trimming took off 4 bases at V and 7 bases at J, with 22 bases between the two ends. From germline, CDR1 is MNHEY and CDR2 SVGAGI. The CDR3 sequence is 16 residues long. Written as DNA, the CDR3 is TGTGCCAGCAGTTTACGAAGGAGCCCGTCGATTGGTGAAGCTTTCTTT. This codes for CASSLRRSPSIGEAFF.

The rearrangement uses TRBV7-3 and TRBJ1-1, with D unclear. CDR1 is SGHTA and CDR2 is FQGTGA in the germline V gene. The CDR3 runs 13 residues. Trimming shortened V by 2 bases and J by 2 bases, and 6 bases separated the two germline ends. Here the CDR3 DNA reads TGTGCCAGCAGCTTACAACTTAACACTGAAGCTTTCTTT. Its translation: CASSLQLNTEAFF.

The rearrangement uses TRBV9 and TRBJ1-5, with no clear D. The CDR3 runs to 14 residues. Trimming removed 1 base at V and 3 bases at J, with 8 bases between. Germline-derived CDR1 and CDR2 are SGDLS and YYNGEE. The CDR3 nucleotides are TGTGCCAGCAGCGTACGGAGGTTCAATCAGCCCCAGCATTTT. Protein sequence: CASSVRRFNQPQHF.

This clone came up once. The CDR3: CASSLSPLMEKLFF. Written as DNA, the CDR3 is TGCGCCAGCAGCCTAAGTCCGCTTATGGAAAAACTGTTTTTT. This chain uses TRBV4-1 with TRBJ1-4; D is uncertain. The CDR3 is 14 residues long. V was shortened by 4 bases and J by 8 bases, with 14 bases between the two germline ends. Germline CDR1 is MGHRA and CDR2 is YSYEKL.

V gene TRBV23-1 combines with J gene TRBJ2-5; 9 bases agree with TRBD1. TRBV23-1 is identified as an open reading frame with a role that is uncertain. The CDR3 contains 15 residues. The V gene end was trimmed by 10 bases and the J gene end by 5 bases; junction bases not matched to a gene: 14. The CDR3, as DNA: TGCGCCACCCCTGGAACAGGGGGCGTGCGGGAGACCCAGTACTTC. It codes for CATPGTGGVRETQYF.

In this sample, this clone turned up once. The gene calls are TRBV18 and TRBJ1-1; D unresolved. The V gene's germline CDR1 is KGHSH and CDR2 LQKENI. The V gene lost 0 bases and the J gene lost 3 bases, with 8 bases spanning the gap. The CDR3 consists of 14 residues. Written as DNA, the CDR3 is TGTGCCAGCTCACCACCGAACACCCACACTGAAGCTTTCTTT. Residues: CASSPPNTHTEAFF. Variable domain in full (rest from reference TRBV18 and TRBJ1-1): NAGVMQNPRHLVRRRGQEARLRCSPMKGHSHVYWYRQLPEEGLKFMVYLQKENIIDESGMPKERFSAEFPKEGPSILRIQQVVRGDSAAYFCASSPPNTHTEAFFGQGTRLTVV.

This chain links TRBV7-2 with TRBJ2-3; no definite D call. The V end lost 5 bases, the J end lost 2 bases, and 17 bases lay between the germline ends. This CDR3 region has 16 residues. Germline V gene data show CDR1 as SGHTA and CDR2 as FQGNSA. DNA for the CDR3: TGTGCCAGCAGCCAACCCGTCGGGTCTCTCACAGATACGCAGTATTTT. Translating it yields CASSQPVGSLTDTQYF.

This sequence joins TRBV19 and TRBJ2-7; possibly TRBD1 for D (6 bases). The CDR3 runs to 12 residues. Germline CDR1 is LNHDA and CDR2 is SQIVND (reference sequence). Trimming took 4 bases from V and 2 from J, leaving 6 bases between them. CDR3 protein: CASSRGPYEQYF. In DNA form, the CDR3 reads TGTGCCAGTAGTAGGGGGCCCTACGAGCAGTACTTC.

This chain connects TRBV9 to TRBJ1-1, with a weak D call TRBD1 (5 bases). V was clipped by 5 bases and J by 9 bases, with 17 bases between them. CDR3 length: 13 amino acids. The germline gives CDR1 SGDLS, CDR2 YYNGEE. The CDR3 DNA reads TGTGCCAGCAGGTTTCGGGGGACCGGGAAAGCTTTCTTT. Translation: CASRFRGTGKAFF.

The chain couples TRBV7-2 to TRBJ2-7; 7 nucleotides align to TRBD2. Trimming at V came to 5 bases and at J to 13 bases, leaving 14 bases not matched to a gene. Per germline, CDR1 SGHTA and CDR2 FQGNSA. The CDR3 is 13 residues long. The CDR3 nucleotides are TGTGCCAGCAGCGCCGGGGGGTCCTGGGCATTATACTTC. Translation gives CASSAGGSWALYF.

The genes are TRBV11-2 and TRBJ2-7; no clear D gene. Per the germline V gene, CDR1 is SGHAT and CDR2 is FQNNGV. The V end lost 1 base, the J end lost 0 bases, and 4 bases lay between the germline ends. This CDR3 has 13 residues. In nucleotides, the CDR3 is TGTGCCAGCAGCTTAGGGAGCTCCTACGAGCAGTACTTC. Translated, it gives CASSLGSSYEQYF.

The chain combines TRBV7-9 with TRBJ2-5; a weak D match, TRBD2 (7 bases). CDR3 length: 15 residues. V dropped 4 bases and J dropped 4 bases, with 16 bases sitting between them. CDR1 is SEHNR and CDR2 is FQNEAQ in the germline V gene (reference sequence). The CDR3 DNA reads TGTGCCAGCAGCTCGGTTGGGGGGGCTCGAGAGACCCAGTACTTC. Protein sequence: CASSSVGGARETQYF. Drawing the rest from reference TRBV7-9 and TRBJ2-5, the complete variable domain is DTGVSQNPRHKITKRGQNVTFRCDPISEHNRLYWYRQTLGQGPEFLTYFQNEAQLEKSRLLSDRFSAERPKGSFSTLEIQRTEQGDSAMYLCASSSVGGARETQYFGPGTRLLVL.

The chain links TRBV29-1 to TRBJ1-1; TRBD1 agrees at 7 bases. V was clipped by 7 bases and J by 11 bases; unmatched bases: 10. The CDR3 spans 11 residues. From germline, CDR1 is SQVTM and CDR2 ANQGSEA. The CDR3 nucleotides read TGCAGCGGCCTCACAGGGACAGCGGCTTTCTTT. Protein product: CSGLTGTAAFF. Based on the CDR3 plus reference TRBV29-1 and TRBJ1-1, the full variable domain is SAVISQKPSRDICQRGTSLTIQCQVDSQVTMMFWYRQQPGQSLTLIATANQGSEATYESGFVIDKFPISRPNLTFSTLTVSNMSPEDSSIYLCSGLTGTAAFFGQGTRLTVV.

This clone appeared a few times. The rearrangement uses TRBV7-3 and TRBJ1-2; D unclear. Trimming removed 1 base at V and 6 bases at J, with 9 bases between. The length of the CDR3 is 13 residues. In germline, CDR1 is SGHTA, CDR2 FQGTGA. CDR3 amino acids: CASSLIGGNGYTF. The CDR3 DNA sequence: TGTGCCAGCAGCTTAATTGGAGGGAATGGCTACACCTTC.

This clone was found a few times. CDR3 residues: CASSPPAGTNYGYTF. The CDR3 DNA reads TGTGCCAGCTCACCACCGGCAGGGACCAACTATGGCTACACCTTC. The chain joins TRBV18 to TRBJ1-2; TRBD1 is a possible D gene (5 bases). V lost 0 bases and J 2 bases, leaving 10 bases between the germline ends. From germline, CDR1 is KGHSH and CDR2 LQKENI. The CDR3 sequence is 15 residues long.